The present entry profiles one T cell receptor (beta chain) with its context. The data derive from a study of OX40 agonist ivuxolimab in advanced cancers. Looking at the study overall: Partial responses were achieved by three patients, one with hepatocellular carcinoma and two with cutaneous melanoma.

Sampled blood was obtained at baseline, cycle 4 day 1, and cycle 7 day 1. Sequencing was performed with immunoSEQ multiplex PCR; in TCRdb, only in-frame clones are kept and a portion is missing. The sample holds 70,000 to 90,000 clones, around four fifths seen once. Sequences were derived from CD4+ or CD8+ T cells sorted from blood, sampled in a trial of the OX40 agonist ivuxolimab. The sequence came from an adult with an advanced solid tumor such as melanoma, head and neck, liver or kidney cancer.

The CDR3 bases are TGTGCCAGTAGGACCGGGACAGGGCGCAATCAGCCCCAGCATTTT. This codes for CASRTGTGRNQPQHF. The chain recombines TRBV19 with TRBJ1-5, with 9 bases aligning to TRBD1. This CDR3 is built from 15 residues. Germline V gene sequence: CDR1 LNHDA, CDR2 SQIVND (reference sequence). V dropped 6 bases and J dropped 2; count of bases not matched to a gene: 5.